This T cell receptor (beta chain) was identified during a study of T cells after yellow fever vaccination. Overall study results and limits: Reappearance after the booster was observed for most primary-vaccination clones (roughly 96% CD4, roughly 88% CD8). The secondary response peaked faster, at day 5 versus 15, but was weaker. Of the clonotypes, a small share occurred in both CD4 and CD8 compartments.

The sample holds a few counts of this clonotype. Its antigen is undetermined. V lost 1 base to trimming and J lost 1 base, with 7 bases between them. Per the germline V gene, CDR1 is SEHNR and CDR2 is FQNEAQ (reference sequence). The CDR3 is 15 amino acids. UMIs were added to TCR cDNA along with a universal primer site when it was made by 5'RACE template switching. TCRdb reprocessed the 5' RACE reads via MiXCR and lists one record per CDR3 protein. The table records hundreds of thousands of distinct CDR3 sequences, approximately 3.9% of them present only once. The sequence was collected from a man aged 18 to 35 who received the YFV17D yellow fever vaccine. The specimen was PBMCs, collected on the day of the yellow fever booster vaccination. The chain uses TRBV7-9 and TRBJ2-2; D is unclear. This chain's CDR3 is CASSLEQENTGELFF. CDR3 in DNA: TGTGCCAGCAGCTTAGAGCAGGAGAACACCGGGGAGCTGTTTTTT.